The 18 T cell receptor beta chains given below trace back to one sample, sequenced in a study of T and B cells in COVID-19 patients. TRB rearrangements were amplified by multiplex PCR with BIOMED2 TRB-A/B primers. TCRdb re-called the multiplex PCR reads through MiXCR, storing one row per CDR3 protein. Among more than 13,000 distinct CDR3 sequences, around 30% were seen once, and the ten largest hold around 6.5%. Each TRB amplification used about 220-500 ng of genomic DNA from blood. What was sequenced was blood. These receptors originate from a human donor who had recovered from COVID-19.

The chain is built from TRBV27 and TRBJ2-2, with 11 bases that match TRBD1. V gave up 2 bases and J gave up 6 bases; unmatched junction bases: 2. Germline lookup yields CDR1 MNHEY and CDR2 SMNVEV (reference sequence). The CDR3 is made up of 15 amino acids. CDR3 DNA sequence: TGTGCCAGCAGTTTAGGACAGGGGGCGGCCGGGGAGCTGTTTTTT. Its protein is CASSLGQGAAGELFF.

About this clonotype: Germline is not matched at one junction end, which may reflect a read error. The J gene is TRBJ1-1, the V gene TRBV6-2 or TRBV6-3; D call uncertain. Germline CDR1 MNHEY, CDR2 SVGEGT. This CDR3 spans 14 amino acids. CDR3 nucleotide sequence: TGTACCAGCAGTTACACACGGGTGGACACTGAAGCTTTCTTT. The encoded protein is CTSSYTRVDTEAFF.

This clonotype was recorded at least ten times. This rearrangement joins TRBV13 to TRBJ1-1; D is possibly TRBD1 (6 bases). Germline V gives CDR1 PRHDT, CDR2 FYEKMQ (reference sequence). Between the trimmed V and J ends, which lost 0 bases and 3 bases, there was a span of 8 bases. This CDR3 is 14 amino acids long. The CDR3 loop reads CASSLGAGDTEAFF. The CDR3 DNA is TGTGCCAGCAGCTTAGGGGCAGGGGACACTGAAGCTTTCTTT.

The V call is TRBV7-9, the J call TRBJ1-2, with unresolved D. The CDR3 length is 14 residues. Germline CDR1 SEHNR, CDR2 FQNEAQ (reference sequence). Trimming removed 1 base at V and 0 bases at J, with 6 bases between. CDR3 sequence (DNA): TGTGCCAGCAGCTTAGAGGTAGCTAACTATGGCTACACCTTC. It encodes CASSLEVANYGYTF. The variable domain in full, with the rest retrieved from reference TRBV7-9 and TRBJ1-2, is DTGVSQNPRHKITKRGQNVTFRCDPISEHNRLYWYRQTLGQGPEFLTYFQNEAQLEKSRLLSDRFSAERPKGSFSTLEIQRTEQGDSAMYLCASSLEVANYGYTFGSGTRLTVV.

The chain links TRBV27 to TRBJ2-1; 12 nucleotides align to TRBD2. Per the germline V gene, CDR1 is MNHEY and CDR2 is SMNVEV (reference sequence). This CDR3 contains 16 residues. Trimming removed 3 bases from V and 7 bases from J; junction bases left unmatched: 7. The CDR3 is CASSLLTSGSGNEQFF. The CDR3, as DNA: TGTGCCAGCAGTTTGCTGACTAGCGGGAGTGGAAATGAGCAGTTCTTC.

DNA of the CDR3: TGCGCCAGCAGCCAAGAAGGGACGGTCCAGAGCTACGAGCAGTACTTC. Encoded protein: CASSQEGTVQSYEQYF. The chain has TRBV4-3 and TRBJ2-7; TRBD1 or TRBD2 may be the D gene (5 bases each). CDR1 is LGHNA, CDR2 YSLEER, per germline. The CDR3 is 16 residues long. The V gene lost 0 bases and the J gene lost 3 bases, with 15 bases spanning the gap.

The chain joins TRBV19 to TRBJ2-7; TRBD2 matches at 10 bases. Trimming at V came to 5 bases and at J to 2 bases, leaving 6 bases not matched to a gene. The CDR3 is 15 residues long. Germline V gene data show CDR1 as LNHDA and CDR2 as SQIVND (reference sequence). CDR3 bases: TGTGCCAGTAGTGACCGGACTAGCGGCACCTACGAGCAGTACTTC. It codes for CASSDRTSGTYEQYF. The full variable domain, rest sourced from reference TRBV19 and TRBJ2-7, is DGGITQSPKYLFRKEGQNVTLSCEQNLNHDAMYWYRQDPGQGLRLIYYSQIVNDFQKGDIAEGYSVSREKKESFPLTVTSAQKNPTAFYLCASSDRTSGTYEQYFGPGTRLTVT.

This clonotype showed up just a few times. This CDR3 reads CASSSRQGRGEQYF. The CDR3 DNA sequence: TGTGCCAGCAGCTCAAGACAGGGTCGTGGCGAGCAGTACTTC. V is TRBV7-2 and J is TRBJ2-7, with 7 nucleotides matching TRBD1. Germline V gene data show CDR1 as SGHTA and CDR2 as FQGNSA. The ends lost 4 bases at V and 6 bases at J; junction bases unmatched: 9. The CDR3 is 14 amino acids.

This clonotype is classed as medium-sized. The rearrangement links TRBV19 to TRBJ2-1; D unclear. This CDR3 has 11 residues. Trimming left V 9 bases short and J 7 bases short, with 10 bases between. Germline V CDR1 and CDR2: LNHDA, SQIVND (reference sequence). The CDR3 spells CASRLWNEQFF. The CDR3 DNA reads TGTGCCAGCAGGCTGTGGAATGAGCAGTTCTTC.

This chain joins TRBV19 and TRBJ1-1; D unclear. The CDR3 contains 16 residues. Germline V gives CDR1 LNHDA, CDR2 SQIVND (reference sequence). V gave up 7 bases and J gave up 0 bases, with 18 bases separating them. In DNA form, the CDR3 reads TGTGCCAGTAAGATCGGTGGCAGATCAATGAACACTGAAGCTTTCTTT. Protein: CASKIGGRSMNTEAFF.

This clonotype was seen ten or more times. The chain has TRBV19 and TRBJ1-2; 7 positions match TRBD1. V was clipped by 6 bases and J by 8 bases; unmatched bases: 9. Germline values: CDR1 LNHDA, CDR2 SQIVND (reference sequence). This CDR3 is built from 13 residues. The CDR3 coding sequence is TGTGCCAGTAGATTGACAGGGCAGGACGGCTACACCTTC. Protein product: CASRLTGQDGYTF.

This clonotype occurred a few times. Compared with germline, one end of the junction differs, possibly owing to a read error. The chain is built from TRBV19 and TRBJ1-5; no firm D call. This CDR3 is built from 15 residues. Germline V gives CDR1 LNHDA, CDR2 SQIVND (reference sequence). CDR3 DNA: TGTGCCAGTAGTATAGTTTTCGGCAGCAAACAGCCCCAGCATTTT. This codes for CASSIVFGSKQPQHF.

The V gene is TRBV12-3 or TRBV12-4, the J gene TRBJ2-1, with D hard to call. This CDR3 has 11 amino acids. V was clipped by 4 bases and J by 8 bases, with 6 bases between them. The CDR3 loop is CASSSPHEQFF. Written as DNA, the CDR3 is TGTGCCAGCAGTTCCCCCCATGAGCAGTTCTTC.

This clonotype is judged medium-sized. The V gene is TRBV19, the J gene TRBJ2-2; no firm D call. This CDR3 comprises 12 residues. V gave up 5 bases and J gave up 7 bases, with 8 bases separating them. From germline, CDR1 is LNHDA and CDR2 SQIVND (reference sequence). The CDR3 here is CASSAVYGELFF. DNA of the CDR3: TGTGCCAGTAGTGCGGTTTACGGGGAGCTGTTTTTT.

This clonotype was observed many times. The chain has TRBV30 and TRBJ2-4, with D uncertain. Germline V CDR1 and CDR2: GTSNPN, SVGIG (reference sequence). V was shortened by 1 base and J by 8 bases, with 9 bases between the two germline ends. The CDR3 runs to 12 residues. The CDR3: CAWSEPGDIQYF. The CDR3 DNA reads as TGTGCCTGGAGTGAACCTGGAGACATTCAGTACTTC. The entire variable domain, with the rest obtained from reference TRBV30 and TRBJ2-4, is as follows: SQTIHQWPATLVQPVGSPLSLECTVEGTSNPNLYWYRQAAGRGLQLLFYSVGIGQISSEVPQNLSASRPQDRQFILSSKKLLLSDSGFYLCAWSEPGDIQYFGAGTRLSVL.

This clonotype is medium-sized in the sample. The V and J genes are TRBV19 and TRBJ2-2; D remains ambiguous. CDR3 size: 13 residues. The V gene lost 0 bases and the J gene lost 8 bases, with 7 bases spanning the gap. Germline assignment: CDR1 LNHDA and CDR2 SQIVND (reference sequence). In DNA form, the CDR3 reads TGTGCCAGTAGTATAGACCCGAGGGGGGAGCTGTTTTTT. Protein sequence: CASSIDPRGELFF.

This clonotype is medium-sized by share. This chain joins TRBV27 and TRBJ2-1; 10 bases are a match to TRBD2. The CDR3 consists of 16 residues. V lost 8 bases to trimming and J lost 0 bases; unmatched junction nucleotides: 7. Germline V CDR1 and CDR2: MNHEY, SMNVEV (reference sequence). The DNA of the CDR3 is TGTGCCAGCCGGACTAGCGGACAGAGCTCCTACAATGAGCAGTTCTTC. The encoded protein is CASRTSGQSSYNEQFF.

In its sample, this clonotype was seen once. The J gene is TRBJ2-3, the V gene TRBV5-8; 7 nucleotides match TRBD1. CDR3 length: 14 residues. Trimming cost V 4 bases and J 2 bases; bases outside gene matches: 4. Looked up from germline, CDR1 is SGHTS and CDR2 is YDEGEE. This chain's CDR3 is CASSEDRATDTQYF. The CDR3 DNA reads as TGTGCCAGCAGCGAAGACAGGGCCACAGATACGCAGTATTTT.